Described below is a single T cell receptor beta chain sequence and its context. The antigen is not known. V lost 6 bases to trimming and J lost 0 bases; unmatched junction nucleotides: 8. Germline-derived CDR1 and CDR2 are MDHEN and SYDVKM. The CDR3 covers 16 residues. The PCR was carried out with 60 Vbeta primers and 13 Jbeta primers. As handled by the study authors: A later analysis counted about 80 million unique TCR beta chains, 9.5 million to 12 million shared. The table came from immunoSEQ multiplex PCR; TCRdb's copy has only in-frame clones and leaves some out. The V and J calls and clone size are taken from that table; D and trimming were inferred from the DNA. This sample yields nearly 300,000 clones, of which around 86% are seen a single time; roughly 4% belongs to the top ten. The data derive from a study of cytomegalovirus exposure and HLA in healthy donors. The study's findings and limits: It was shown in a later analysis that HLA-associated TCR beta chains were more clonally expanded than other, equally common chains.

The source material was PBMCs. The sequence was obtained from a middle-aged man in good health and CMV-seropositive. V is TRBV28 and J is TRBJ2-1; TRBD1 matches 7 bases. This CDR3 is CASRPQGSSSYNEQFF. The CDR3 bases are TGTGCCAGCAGGCCACAGGGGTCAAGCTCCTACAATGAGCAGTTCTTC.